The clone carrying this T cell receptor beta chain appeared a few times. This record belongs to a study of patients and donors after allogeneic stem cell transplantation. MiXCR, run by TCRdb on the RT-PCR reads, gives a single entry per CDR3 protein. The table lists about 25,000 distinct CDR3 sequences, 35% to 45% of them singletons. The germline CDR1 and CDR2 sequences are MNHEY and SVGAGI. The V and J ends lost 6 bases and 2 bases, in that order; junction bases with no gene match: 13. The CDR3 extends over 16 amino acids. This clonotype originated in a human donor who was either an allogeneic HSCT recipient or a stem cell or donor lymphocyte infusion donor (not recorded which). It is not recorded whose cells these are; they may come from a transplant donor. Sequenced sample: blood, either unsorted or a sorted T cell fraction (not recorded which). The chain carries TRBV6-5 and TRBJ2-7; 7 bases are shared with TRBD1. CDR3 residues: CASRYTWDSETYEQYF. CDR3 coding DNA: TGTGCCAGCAGGTATACTTGGGACAGTGAGACCTACGAGCAGTACTTC.